This T cell receptor beta chain was recovered during a study of T cell changes during pregnancy in multiple sclerosis (dated by TCRdb to between 2018 and 2020). Study-wide context: In women with multiple sclerosis, the researchers looked at how the T cell repertoire shifted as pregnancy progressed.

This clone was detected a few times. Its antigen has not been determined. No qualities accompany the bases; no much larger clone lies one base away. The CDR3 covers 15 residues, taking in both the cysteine and the phenylalanine. Left in the record is the CDR3 DNA by itself, 45 bases read in frame from the first base. The germline V gene supplies CDR1 MNHEY and CDR2 SVGAGI. Trimmed from V: 4 bases; trimmed from J: 7 bases; junction bases lacking a gene match: 6. Preparation of the library involved the immunoSEQ multiplex PCR assay. This is the immuneACCESS table as TCRdb keeps it, with only in-frame sequences that have V and J called. A part of the clones is gone; compared with another copy, unresolved V genes explain less than half, and the rest is unexplained. This sample has tens of thousands of clones in its table, and 85% to 95% of those were observed once. About 2.8% of the sample comes from the top ten.

The sequencing here drew on peripheral blood, taken in the third trimester of pregnancy. The sequence links TRBV6-5 to TRBJ1-6; TRBD1 agrees with 8 junctional bases. This sequence was found in a female donor in good health, enrolled as a control in a pregnancy study. The nucleotide sequence reads TGTGCCAGCAGTTCTACAGGGGGTAACAATTCACCCCTCCACTTT. Its translation reads: CASSSTGGNNSPLHF.